What follows are 23 T cell receptor beta chains derived from one specimen sequenced in a study of T cells in localized non-small cell lung cancer. Profiled with immunoSEQ multiplex PCR; TCRdb holds only in-frame clones, not every one. The sample consists of approximately 3,000 clones, approximately 31% of them appearing once. The material sequenced was normal lung tissue next to the tumor, taken before any cancer treatment. The receptors were sampled from a male donor aged 60 or older with stage I squamous cell lung carcinoma.

This clone was detected only a few times. The V call is TRBV30, the J call TRBJ1-1; 7 positions match TRBD1. V was pared by 3 bases and J by 2 bases, with 6 bases of the junction left unmatched. The CDR3 has 14 residues. Germline loops: CDR1 GTSNPN, CDR2 SVGIG (reference sequence). CDR3 DNA: TGTGCCTGGAGGGGCCTAGGGGGCAACACTGAAGCTTTCTTT. Protein: CAWRGLGGNTEAFF.

The V gene is TRBV30, the J gene TRBJ2-5; TRBD2 aligns across 7 bases. Germline CDR1 is GTSNPN and CDR2 is SVGIG (reference sequence). Germline trimming cut 3 bases from V and 4 bases from J; bases unmatched to any gene: 11. The length of the CDR3 is 15 residues. The CDR3 DNA reads as TGTGCCTGGAGCGGGGGAGGGTGGGATCGAGAGACCCAGTACTTC. It yields the protein CAWSGGGWDRETQYF.

This CDR3 is CASGLARLAGAGDTQYF. In nucleotides, the CDR3 is TGTGCTAGTGGTTTAGCCCGACTAGCGGGGGCTGGAGATACGCAGTATTTT. This chain links TRBV12-5 with TRBJ2-3, with 12 nucleotides matching TRBD2. Germline CDR1 and CDR2: LGHNT and FRNRAP. The V gene end was trimmed by 3 bases and the J gene end by 5 bases; junction bases not matched to a gene: 9. The CDR3 runs 17 residues.

This clone was counted between two and nine times. V and J are TRBV11-3 and TRBJ2-4, with D hard to call. This CDR3 is 14 amino acids long. The germline V gene has CDR1 SGHNT and CDR2 YENEEA. Trimming shortened V by 3 bases and J by 0 bases, and 6 bases separated the two germline ends. The CDR3 protein is CASSLFLAKNIQYF. The CDR3 DNA is TGTGCCAGCAGCTTGTTCCTAGCCAAAAACATTCAGTACTTC.

Within the sample, this clone is large. The rearrangement links TRBV6-8 to TRBJ2-2; D may be TRBD2 (6 bases). V was trimmed by 6 bases and J by 6 bases, leaving 14 bases between them. CDR3 length: 14 amino acids. Looked up from germline, CDR1 is MNHGY and CDR2 is SAAAGT. The CDR3: CASRKGREAGELFF. The DNA of the CDR3 is TGTGCCAGCAGAAAGGGCAGGGAGGCCGGGGAGCTGTTTTTT.

The J gene is TRBJ2-1, the V gene TRBV14, with D possibly TRBD2 on 5 matching bases. CDR3 length: 15 amino acids. Germline loops: CDR1 SGHDN, CDR2 FVKESK. V was trimmed by 1 base and J by 8 bases, leaving 15 bases between them. CDR3 amino acids: CASSQGLPERDEQFF. The CDR3 DNA sequence: TGTGCCAGCAGCCAAGGCCTTCCTGAGAGGGATGAGCAGTTCTTC.

The CDR3 sequence: CASSPLHESSWNTEAFF. The CDR3 coding sequence is TGTGCCAGCTCACCACTTCATGAGAGTTCCTGGAACACTGAAGCTTTCTTT. The V call is TRBV18, the J call TRBJ1-1; D is unclear. V gave up 1 base and J gave up 1 base, with 16 bases separating them. Germline CDR1 and CDR2: KGHSH and LQKENI. The CDR3 has 17 amino acids.

The genes are TRBV19 and TRBJ1-3; TRBD1 matches 9 bases. In germline, CDR1 is LNHDA, CDR2 SQIVND (reference sequence). This CDR3 region has 15 residues. The J segment lost 0 bases and the V segment lost 8 bases, leaving 5 bases of the junction unmatched. The chain's CDR3 is CASVQGASSGNTIYF. The CDR3 region has the DNA TGTGCCAGTGTACAGGGGGCTAGCTCTGGAAACACCATATATTTT. The full variable domain, rest sourced from reference TRBV19 and TRBJ1-3, is DGGITQSPKYLFRKEGQNVTLSCEQNLNHDAMYWYRQDPGQGLRLIYYSQIVNDFQKGDIAEGYSVSREKKESFPLTVTSAQKNPTAFYLCASVQGASSGNTIYFGEGSWLTVV.

Within the sample, this clone is large. CDR3 region: CASITGEGEKLFF. CDR3 nucleotide sequence: TGTGCCAGCATTACAGGGGAGGGTGAAAAACTGTTTTTT. This chain links TRBV28 with TRBJ1-4, with 7 positions matching TRBD1. Germline loops: CDR1 MDHEN, CDR2 SYDVKM. V lost 7 bases and J lost 7; bases outside the gene matches: 6. CDR3 length equals 13 residues.

This clone has more than one count but fewer than ten. CDR3 bases: TGCGCCAGCAGCCCCCCGGACAGGTCCTACGAGCAGTACTTC. Residues: CASSPPDRSYEQYF. The chain employs TRBV4-1 and TRBJ2-7, with 7 bases fitting TRBD1. The V and J ends lost 4 bases and 1 base, in that order; junction bases with no gene match: 4. This CDR3 has 14 residues. Germline V lookup: CDR1 MGHRA, CDR2 YSYEKL.

The V and J genes are TRBV12-5 and TRBJ2-7; D is ambiguous. Germline V gene lookup returns CDR1 LGHNT and CDR2 FRNRAP. Trimming shortened V by 2 bases and J by 6 bases, and 5 bases separated the two germline ends. This CDR3 is built from 11 residues. DNA of the CDR3: TGTGCTAGTGGTTTGATTTTCGAGCAGTACTTC. Translated: CASGLIFEQYF.

The gene calls are TRBV18 and TRBJ1-2, with D possibly matching TRBD1 (6 bases). The CDR3 spans 17 residues. Trimming pared 0 bases from V and 8 bases from J, leaving 22 bases between. Germline loops: CDR1 KGHSH, CDR2 LQKENI. The CDR3: CASSPPAGGAPSKGYTF. The CDR3, as DNA: TGTGCCAGCTCACCACCTGCGGGGGGGGCCCCATCGAAAGGCTACACCTTC.

This clone has more than one count but fewer than ten. The chain is built from TRBV15 and TRBJ2-2; 10 positions agree with TRBD1. Germline CDR1 and CDR2: LNHNV and YYDKDF (reference sequence). The CDR3 is 16 amino acids. J lost 6 bases, V lost 5 bases, and 9 bases had no gene match. The CDR3 sequence: CATSQDRGQSAGELFF. The CDR3 bases are TGTGCCACCAGCCAAGACAGGGGGCAAAGTGCCGGGGAGCTGTTTTTT.

Concerning this clone itself: Its ends do not fully match the called genes, so a read error is possible. The rearrangement joins TRBV19 to TRBJ1-6; D unresolved. The CDR3 has 12 amino acids. Germline-derived CDR1 and CDR2 are LNHDA and SQIVND (reference sequence). Here the CDR3 reads CASSLERSPLHF. The CDR3 DNA reads as TGTGCCAGTAGTCTAGAGAGGTCACCCCTCCACTTT.

V gene TRBV28 combines with J gene TRBJ1-2; the D gene is possibly TRBD1 (6 bases). V was shortened by 7 bases and J by 7 bases, with 13 bases between the two germline ends. Germline lookup yields CDR1 MDHEN and CDR2 SYDVKM. The CDR3 has 12 residues. The DNA for the CDR3 is TGTGCCAGCACCAACGACAGGAGTGGCTACACCTTC. Amino acid sequence: CASTNDRSGYTF.

This clone rates as medium-sized. The chain employs TRBV11-3 and TRBJ1-6, with D tentatively TRBD1 (5 bases). The CDR3 loop spans 15 amino acids. Germline CDR1 and CDR2: SGHNT and YENEEA. With 4 bases removed from V and 8 bases from J, the gap between germline ends came to 15 bases. As DNA, the CDR3 is TGTGCCAGCAGCTCCGCCGGGGGTAGGGATTCACCCCTCCACTTT. Amino acids: CASSSAGGRDSPLHF.

This clone occurred a few times. CDR3 residues: CASSHTGSRSYNSPLHF. CDR3 bases: TGTGCCAGCAGCCACACAGGTTCCCGCTCCTATAATTCACCCCTCCACTTT. The chain links TRBV6-8 to TRBJ1-6, with D tentatively TRBD1 (5 bases). Trimming removed 6 bases from V and 0 bases from J, with 15 bases in between. Germline V CDR1 and CDR2: MNHGY, SAAAGT. The CDR3 has 17 residues.

In this sample, this clone turned up a few times. The chain is built from TRBV11-3 and TRBJ2-2, with D possibly being TRBD1 or TRBD2 (6 bases each). This CDR3 region has 15 residues. V lost 4 bases to trimming and J lost 3 bases, with 12 bases between them. CDR1 SGHNT and CDR2 YENEEA come from the germline V gene. CDR3 nucleotide sequence: TGTGCCAGCAGCTCCGGGGGCCCGGACACCGGGGAGCTGTTTTTT. Its translation is CASSSGGPDTGELFF.

This clone has a handful of counts. The chain recombines TRBV29-1 with TRBJ2-5; D ambiguous. The germline V gene has CDR1 SQVTM and CDR2 ANQGSEA. The CDR3 sequence is 12 residues long. The V and J ends lost 2 bases and 0 bases respectively, with 4 bases between them. The CDR3 coding sequence is TGCAGCGTTGAATTCAACCAAGAGACCCAGTACTTC. This codes for CSVEFNQETQYF.

For this clone: One end of the junction fails to match germline, which may point to a read error. The gene calls are TRBV6-8 and TRBJ1-1; TRBD1 matches 12 bases. CDR1 is MNHGY and CDR2 is SAAAGT in the germline V gene. The CDR3 is 17 residues long. For the CDR3, the DNA is TGTGCCAGCAGTAACTCACCGGGACAGGGGGCGAACACTGAAGCTTTCTTT. It codes for CASSNSPGQGANTEAFF.

The rearrangement uses TRBV10-3 and TRBJ1-5; TRBD1 might be the D (5 bases). Trimming left V 2 bases short and J 6 bases short, with 14 bases between. The CDR3 is made up of 15 amino acids. CDR1 and CDR2 from the germline V gene are ENHRY and SYGVKD. The CDR3 DNA is TGTGCCATCAGTGAGAGCAGGGACGTGGGTCAGCCCCAGCATTTT. Translating gives CAISESRDVGQPQHF.

Within the sample, this clone is medium-sized. The chain joins TRBV6-1 to TRBJ2-5; 7 bases align to TRBD1. The CDR3 is 13 residues long. The J segment lost 9 bases and the V segment lost 0 bases, leaving 4 bases of the junction unmatched. The germline V gene encodes CDR1 MNHNS and CDR2 SASEGT. CDR3 region: CASSEAGQLAQYF. In nucleotides, the CDR3 is TGTGCCAGCAGTGAAGCGGGACAGCTCGCCCAGTACTTC.

The chain combines TRBV28 with TRBJ2-1; D is possibly TRBD1 (6 bases). V was pared by 4 bases and J by 7 bases, with 14 bases between. The CDR3 totals 14 residues. CDR1 is MDHEN and CDR2 is SYDVKM in the germline V gene. The CDR3 DNA sequence: TGTGCCAGCAGTTCCCTGGCAGGGGTGAATGAGCAGTTCTTC. Its translation is CASSSLAGVNEQFF.